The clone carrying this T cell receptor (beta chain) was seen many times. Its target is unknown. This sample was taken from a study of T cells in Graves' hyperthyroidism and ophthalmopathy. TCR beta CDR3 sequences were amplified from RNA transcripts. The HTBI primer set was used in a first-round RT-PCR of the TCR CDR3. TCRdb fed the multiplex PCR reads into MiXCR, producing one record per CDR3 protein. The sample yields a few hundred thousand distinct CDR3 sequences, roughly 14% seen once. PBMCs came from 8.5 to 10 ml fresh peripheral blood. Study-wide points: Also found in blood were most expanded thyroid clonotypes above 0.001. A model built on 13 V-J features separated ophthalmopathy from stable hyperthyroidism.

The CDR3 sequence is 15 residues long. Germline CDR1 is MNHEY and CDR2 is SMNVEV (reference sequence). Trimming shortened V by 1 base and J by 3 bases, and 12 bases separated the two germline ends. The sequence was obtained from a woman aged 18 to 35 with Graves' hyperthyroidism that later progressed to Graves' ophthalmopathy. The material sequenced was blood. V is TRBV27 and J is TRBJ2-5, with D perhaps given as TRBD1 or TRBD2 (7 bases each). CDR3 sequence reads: CASSLYRGGKETQYF. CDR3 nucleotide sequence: TGTGCCAGCAGTTTATACAGGGGAGGGAAAGAGACCCAGTACTTC.